This passage covers 10 T cell receptor beta chains from one sample sequenced in a study of CD39 and CD103 CD8 tumor-infiltrating T cells. Clones were sequenced by immunoSEQ multiplex PCR, and TCRdb holds only the in-frame ones, with some missing. The data hold about 7,400 clones, with over 50% observed a single time. Material for sequencing was CD8+ T cells sorted from blood. Subset described: total memory CD8 T cells (CD45RA-CCR7+/-) from blood or uninvolved lymph node. Source of these receptors: a human donor with head and neck squamous cell carcinoma.

V and J are TRBV5-1 and TRBJ1-1; possibly TRBD1 for D (5 bases). CDR1 is SGHRS and CDR2 is YFSETQ in the germline V gene. This CDR3 contains 15 residues. V lost 2 bases and J 4 bases, leaving 15 bases between the germline ends. The CDR3 DNA is TGCGCCAGCAGCTTTAGGGGCCGGGAAAGCACTGAAGCTTTCTTT. Its translation: CASSFRGRESTEAFF.

This clone has a handful of counts. The CDR3 DNA reads TGTGCCAGCAGTGAACCGGGACAGGGGATCTACGAGCAGTACTTC. Encoded protein: CASSEPGQGIYEQYF. V and J are TRBV2 and TRBJ2-7; 10 bases line up with TRBD1. CDR3 length equals 15 residues. Germline CDR1 reads SNHLY; CDR2 reads FYNNEI. V was pared by 2 bases and J by 3 bases, with 4 bases of the junction left unmatched. Together with reference TRBV2 and TRBJ2-7, the CDR3 gives the full variable domain: EPEVTQTPSHQVTQMGQEVILRCVPISNHLYFYWYRQILGQKVEFLVSFYNNEISEKSEIFDDQFSVERPDGSNFTLKIRSTKLEDSAMYFCASSEPGQGIYEQYFGPGTRLTVT.

V usage is TRBV7-8 and J usage is TRBJ2-5; D not certain. The germline gives CDR1 SGHVS, CDR2 FQNEAQ. The CDR3 covers 12 residues. Trimming pared 3 bases from V and 2 bases from J, leaving 4 bases between. In DNA form, the CDR3 reads TGTGCCAGCAGCTTGGAACAAGAGACCCAGTACTTC. Translated, it gives CASSLEQETQYF.

The gene calls are TRBV19 and TRBJ1-2; 10 bases line up with TRBD1. Trimming removed 10 bases from V and 4 bases from J; junction bases left unmatched: 9. The germline V gene encodes CDR1 LNHDA and CDR2 SQIVND (reference sequence). This CDR3 has 14 amino acids. DNA for the CDR3: TGTGCCACTACCTGGACAGGGGGTTCCTATGGCTACACCTTC. This sequence encodes CATTWTGGSYGYTF.

The chain has TRBV5-6 and TRBJ1-2; possible D gene TRBD1, 6 bases. This CDR3 is 14 amino acids long. Germline CDR1 reads SGHDT; CDR2 reads YYEEEE. With 4 bases removed from V and 6 bases from J, the gap between germline ends came to 16 bases. DNA for the CDR3: TGTGCCAGCAGCCATACAGGGTACGAGGATGGCTACACCTTC. Translated: CASSHTGYEDGYTF.

The chain employs TRBV6-4 and TRBJ1-5, with a tentative D call TRBD1 (6 bases). Trimming pared 3 bases from V and 7 bases from J, leaving 13 bases between. CDR3 length equals 14 residues. The germline CDR1 and CDR2 sequences are MRHNA and SNTAGT. In DNA form, the CDR3 reads TGTGCCAGCAGTGAATCAGGGGAGGCCCAGCCCCAGCATTTT. This encodes CASSESGEAQPQHF.

The chain carries TRBV5-4 and TRBJ2-5, with D perhaps given as TRBD1 or TRBD2 (5 bases each). Per the germline V gene, CDR1 is SGHNT and CDR2 is YYREEE (reference sequence). V lost 0 bases to trimming and J lost 7 bases, with 19 bases between them. The CDR3 has 16 amino acids. The CDR3 reads CASSLGPSGTGVTQYF. CDR3 coding DNA: TGTGCCAGCAGCTTGGGGCCGTCGGGGACCGGGGTGACCCAGTACTTC.

The chain is built from TRBV5-6 and TRBJ2-7, with TRBD1 matching over 7 bases. Germline V lookup: CDR1 SGHDT, CDR2 YYEEEE. The CDR3 totals 16 residues. Germline trimming cut 4 bases from V and 2 bases from J; bases unmatched to any gene: 12. CDR3 sequence: CASSSDRDRRPYEQYF. As DNA, the CDR3 is TGTGCCAGCAGCAGCGACCGGGACAGAAGACCCTACGAGCAGTACTTC.

This clone turned up a few times. The rearrangement links TRBV13 to TRBJ2-7, with unresolved D. The germline V gene encodes CDR1 PRHDT and CDR2 FYEKMQ (reference sequence). This CDR3 contains 14 residues. V was clipped by 0 bases and J by 0 bases, with 6 bases between them. The CDR3 reads CASSLGDPSYEQYF. The CDR3 DNA follows: TGTGCCAGCAGCTTAGGCGATCCCTCCTACGAGCAGTACTTC.

The sample holds a few counts of this clone. This chain uses TRBV7-2 with TRBJ2-1, with 11 bases identical to TRBD2. CDR1 is SGHTA and CDR2 is FQGNSA in the germline V gene. J gave up 7 bases and V 3 bases, and 5 bases lay outside the gene matches. The CDR3 totals 15 residues. In DNA, the CDR3 is TGTGCCAGCAGCTTTAGCGGGAGGGCCGGAAATGAGCAGTTCTTC. This codes for CASSFSGRAGNEQFF.